This T cell receptor (beta chain) was observed in a study of neurological immune-mediated disorders. This clonotype was detected many times. Its antigen remains unidentified. Study observations and caveats: None of the CDR3 amino acid sequences found in expanded clones was shared across subjects. This suggests that the TCR-beta repertoires were private in all groups.

TCRdb ran MiXCR on the 5' RACE reads and lists one entry per CDR3 protein. The table lists over 55,000 distinct CDR3 sequences, approximately 10% of them singletons. Germline values: CDR1 MDHEN, CDR2 SYDVKM. The CDR3 contains 13 residues. V lost 5 bases and J 9 bases, leaving 14 bases between the germline ends. The sample's time point: longitudinal time-point 1 (baseline). Sequences were obtained from PBMCs. This clonotype was sampled from a man aged 25 to 45 in good health. The rearrangement uses TRBV28 and TRBJ2-1; a possible D gene is TRBD2 (5 bases). CDR3 coding DNA: TGTGCCAGCAGTCCAGCGACTACTAGTGAGCAGTTCTTC. It yields the protein CASSPATTSEQFF.